The 32 T cell receptor beta chains below were found in one sample sequenced in a study of technical replicates of blood from several donors. Sequenced by immunoSEQ multiplex PCR; TCRdb stores in-frame clones only, minus some. The table includes around 83,000 clones, around 94% detected once. The sample was T cells isolated from PBMCs. Receptors were obtained from a human donor in good health.

This rearrangement joins TRBV5-6 to TRBJ2-5; TRBD1 might be the D (5 bases). Germline V gene lookup returns CDR1 SGHDT and CDR2 YYEEEE. V gave up 2 bases and J gave up 4 bases, with 9 bases separating them. The CDR3 contains 13 residues. The CDR3 bases are TGTGCCAGCAGCTTACAGGCCCGAGAGACCCAGTACTTC. This sequence encodes CASSLQARETQYF.

This chain uses TRBV7-8 with TRBJ2-5, with 14 bases fitting TRBD2. The germline CDR1 and CDR2 sequences are SGHVS and FQNEAQ. With 5 bases clipped from V and 2 bases from J, the junction kept 7 bases outside the gene matches. This CDR3 is built from 17 residues. CDR3: CASSDRLAGGPQETQYF. The CDR3 nucleotides are TGTGCCAGCAGCGACCGACTAGCGGGAGGGCCTCAAGAGACCCAGTACTTC.

This clone was found once. The V and J genes are TRBV4-2 and TRBJ1-6, with TRBD1 identical over 7 bases. Per the germline V gene, CDR1 is LGHNA and CDR2 is YNFKEQ. V shed 0 bases, J shed 7 bases, and the junction held 3 bases outside the gene matches. This CDR3 is built from 15 residues. CDR3 sequence: CASSQEPGQNSPLHF. The CDR3 nucleotides are TGTGCCAGCAGCCAAGAACCGGGACAGAATTCACCCCTCCACTTT.

V gene TRBV18 combines with J gene TRBJ2-3, with D perhaps matching TRBD2 (6 bases). Per the germline V gene, CDR1 is KGHSH and CDR2 is LQKENI. This CDR3 is built from 14 residues. V lost 2 bases to trimming and J lost 4 bases, with 10 bases between them. CDR3 loop: CASSPEGGPDTQYF. The CDR3 DNA reads TGTGCCAGCTCACCAGAGGGAGGCCCAGATACGCAGTATTTT. Full variable domain (rest looked up from reference TRBV18 and TRBJ2-3): NAGVMQNPRHLVRRRGQEARLRCSPMKGHSHVYWYRQLPEEGLKFMVYLQKENIIDESGMPKERFSAEFPKEGPSILRIQQVVRGDSAAYFCASSPEGGPDTQYFGPGTRLTVL.

The V gene is TRBV6-5, the J gene TRBJ2-1; 11 bases fit TRBD2. With 4 bases clipped from V and 6 bases from J, the junction kept 5 bases outside the gene matches. The germline gives CDR1 MNHEY, CDR2 SVGAGI. The CDR3 consists of 15 residues. The CDR3 region is CASSSPSGGPNEQFF. The DNA of the CDR3 is TGTGCCAGCAGTTCCCCTAGCGGGGGGCCCAATGAGCAGTTCTTC.

CDR3 protein: CAWSVYQGLGENLFF. The CDR3 nucleotides are TGTGCCTGGAGTGTATATCAGGGGTTGGGGGAGAACCTGTTTTTT. This chain uses TRBV30 with TRBJ1-4; TRBD1 is a possible D gene (6 bases). Between the trimmed V and J ends, which lost 0 bases and 14 bases, there was a span of 22 bases. The germline CDR1 and CDR2 sequences are GTSNPN and SVGIG (reference sequence). The CDR3 is made up of 15 amino acids. Full variable domain (missing parts from reference TRBV30 and TRBJ1-4): SQTIHQWPATLVQPVGSPLSLECTVEGTSNPNLYWYRQAAGRGLQLLFYSVGIGQISSEVPQNLSASRPQDRQFILSSKKLLLSDSGFYLCAWSVYQGLGENLFFGSGTQLSVL.

The chain links TRBV7-2 to TRBJ2-7; 9 nucleotides match TRBD1. J was trimmed by 6 bases and V by 5 bases; bases with no gene match: 11. CDR1 is SGHTA, CDR2 FQGNSA, per germline. The CDR3 consists of 15 residues. The CDR3 nucleotides read TGTGCCAGCAGCCCGGGACAGGGTAAGGGTTCCGAGCAGTACTTC. Residues: CASSPGQGKGSEQYF.

This chain links TRBV15 with TRBJ2-1, with D possibly called TRBD1 or TRBD2 (7 bases each). The V end lost 7 bases, the J end lost 5 bases, and 12 bases lay between the germline ends. Germline CDR1 and CDR2: LNHNV and YYDKDF (reference sequence). This CDR3 contains 13 residues. The CDR3 loop is CATNSGTDNEQFF. CDR3 nucleotides: TGTGCCACCAACAGCGGGACAGACAATGAGCAGTTCTTC.

The V gene is TRBV5-6, the J gene TRBJ1-1, with TRBD1 matching 7 bases. Germline assignment: CDR1 SGHDT and CDR2 YYEEEE. CDR3 length: 13 residues. J was trimmed by 7 bases and V by 3 bases; bases with no gene match: 6. CDR3 loop: CASSSGTVSEAFF. As DNA, the CDR3 is TGTGCCAGCAGCTCCGGGACAGTTAGTGAAGCTTTCTTT.

V gene TRBV28 combines with J gene TRBJ2-2, with 8 bases lining up with TRBD2. The CDR3 is 15 amino acids. The trim removed 5 bases at V and 6 bases at J, leaving 8 bases unmatched. The germline gives CDR1 MDHEN, CDR2 SYDVKM. The chain's CDR3 is CASSLGLAGSGELFF. The CDR3 region has the DNA TGTGCCAGCAGTCTCGGACTAGCAGGGTCCGGGGAGCTGTTTTTT.

This clone was counted once. The chain recombines TRBV5-1 with TRBJ1-4; D ambiguous. Trimming shortened V by 1 base and J by 7 bases, and 17 bases separated the two germline ends. CDR3 length: 16 amino acids. The V gene's germline CDR1 is SGHRS and CDR2 YFSETQ. The CDR3 bases are TGCGCCAGCAGCTTGAGTCCCGCGACTCAACTTGAAAAACTGTTTTTT. Amino acids: CASSLSPATQLEKLFF.

V is TRBV29-1 and J is TRBJ2-1; 8 bases map to TRBD2. The CDR3 sequence is 16 residues long. Germline values: CDR1 SQVTM, CDR2 ANQGSEA. The V and J ends lost 4 bases and 3 bases, in that order; junction bases with no gene match: 11. CDR3 sequence: CSVVGEGGRRYNEQFF. For the CDR3, the DNA is TGCAGCGTTGTGGGGGAGGGCGGGAGGCGCTACAATGAGCAGTTCTTC.

The chain links TRBV7-6 to TRBJ1-5; D is unresolved. The CDR3 spans 14 residues. V gave up 8 bases and J gave up 1 base, with 12 bases separating them. CDR1 and CDR2 (germline): SGHVS, FNYEAQ. The chain's CDR3 is CASSREFSNQPQHF. DNA of the CDR3: TGTGCCAGCTCGAGGGAATTCAGCAATCAGCCCCAGCATTTT.

CDR3 bases: TGTGCCTGGAGCTCCGGGACAGGGAGAGAAAAACTGTTTTTT. Translating gives CAWSSGTGREKLFF. This chain links TRBV30 with TRBJ1-4, with 9 bases identical to TRBD1. Germline V gene lookup returns CDR1 GTSNPN and CDR2 SVGIG (reference sequence). The CDR3 spans 14 residues. Germline trimming cut 3 bases from V and 8 bases from J; bases unmatched to any gene: 7.

The chain is built from TRBV2 and TRBJ1-1, with D possibly being TRBD1 (6 bases). V lost 2 bases to trimming and J lost 0 bases, with 16 bases between them. From germline, CDR1 is SNHLY and CDR2 FYNNEI. The CDR3 runs to 17 residues. The CDR3 protein is CASSESFGQPLNTEAFF. Here the CDR3 DNA reads TGTGCCAGCAGTGAATCTTTCGGACAGCCGTTGAACACTGAAGCTTTCTTT.

The V call is TRBV6-6, the J call TRBJ2-1; tentative D call: TRBD1 (6 bases). The CDR3 runs to 16 residues. From germline, CDR1 is MNHNY and CDR2 SVGAGI (reference sequence). Between the trimmed V and J ends, which lost 0 bases and 0 bases, there was a span of 9 bases. The CDR3 protein is CASSYSTGSSYNEQFF. The CDR3 bases are TGTGCCAGCAGTTACTCTACAGGGAGCTCCTACAATGAGCAGTTCTTC.

The chain uses TRBV11-3 and TRBJ2-5; 9 bases align to TRBD2. The CDR3 extends over 14 amino acids. Germline V gene sequence: CDR1 SGHNT, CDR2 YENEEA. With 3 bases clipped from V and 4 bases from J, the junction kept 3 bases outside the gene matches. In nucleotides, the CDR3 is TGTGCCAGCAGCTTCCTAGCGGGGCCAGAGACCCAGTACTTC. It specifies CASSFLAGPETQYF.

In its sample, this clone was seen a few times. The chain employs TRBV4-1 and TRBJ2-2; D is undetermined. Germline loops: CDR1 MGHRA, CDR2 YSYEKL. V was shortened by 2 bases and J by 3 bases, with 13 bases between the two germline ends. This CDR3 has 16 amino acids. The CDR3 coding sequence is TGCGCCAGCAGCCAATTAATAACGGTACACACCGGGGAGCTGTTTTTT. Translation: CASSQLITVHTGELFF.

The chain has TRBV7-9 and TRBJ2-7, with 7 bases that match TRBD2. CDR3 length equals 16 residues. J was trimmed by 0 bases and V by 5 bases; bases with no gene match: 10. The germline gives CDR1 SEHNR, CDR2 FQNEAQ (reference sequence). This CDR3 reads CASSRSAGVYSYEQYF. The DNA for the CDR3 is TGTGCCAGCAGCCGGTCGGCGGGGGTCTACTCCTACGAGCAGTACTTC.

The CDR3 loop is CASSQGTGRFREKLFF. For the CDR3, the DNA is TGCGCCAGCAGCCAAGGCACAGGGCGTTTTCGTGAAAAACTGTTTTTT. The chain recombines TRBV4-1 with TRBJ1-4, with TRBD1 as a possible D gene (6 bases). This CDR3 has 16 residues. CDR1 is MGHRA, CDR2 YSYEKL, per germline. Trimming shortened V by 1 base and J by 7 bases, and 16 bases separated the two germline ends.

This chain connects TRBV19 to TRBJ1-5; 9 bases agree with TRBD1. The CDR3 runs to 13 residues. Germline V CDR1 and CDR2: LNHDA, SQIVND (reference sequence). J was trimmed by 4 bases and V by 10 bases; bases with no gene match: 5. The CDR3 protein is CATADRGNQPQHF. CDR3 in DNA: TGTGCCACCGCCGACAGGGGGAATCAGCCCCAGCATTTT.

This clone was picked up one time. This sequence joins TRBV2 and TRBJ1-1, with 9 bases aligning to TRBD1. Trimming at V came to 2 bases and at J to 1 base, leaving 8 bases not matched to a gene. This CDR3 has 17 residues. Germline V CDR1 and CDR2: SNHLY, FYNNEI. The CDR3 reads CASSERGQGLPNTEAFF. Here the CDR3 DNA reads TGTGCCAGCAGTGAAAGGGGACAGGGCCTCCCGAACACTGAAGCTTTCTTT.

A single count supports this clone. The CDR3 DNA is TGTGCCTGGAGTAGAGATAGCGGGGGGCCTTCCAATGAGCAGTTCTTC. Protein product: CAWSRDSGGPSNEQFF. The rearrangement joins TRBV30 to TRBJ2-1; 10 positions agree with TRBD2. This CDR3 has 16 amino acids. V gave up 2 bases and J gave up 6 bases; unmatched junction bases: 10. The germline CDR1 and CDR2 sequences are GTSNPN and SVGIG (reference sequence).

The rearrangement links TRBV7-9 to TRBJ2-7, with 7 positions matching TRBD2. V dropped 5 bases and J dropped 2; count of bases not matched to a gene: 12. Per the germline V gene, CDR1 is SEHNR and CDR2 is FQNEAQ (reference sequence). This CDR3 contains 16 residues. The DNA for the CDR3 is TGTGCCAGCAGCCCCCGCTCGAGTGCGGGAGCCTACGAGCAGTACTTC. Its protein product is CASSPRSSAGAYEQYF.

This chain joins TRBV18 and TRBJ2-3; perhaps TRBD1 as D (5 bases). The ends were cut back, 6 bases at V and 2 bases at J, with 18 bases in the middle. Germline V gene data show CDR1 as KGHSH and CDR2 as LQKENI. This CDR3 is built from 16 residues. CDR3 amino acids: CASSHTGQPDTDTQYF. As DNA, the CDR3 is TGTGCCAGCTCGCACACTGGACAACCCGACACAGATACGCAGTATTTT.

V is TRBV19 and J is TRBJ2-4; possible D gene TRBD1, 7 bases. Per germline, CDR1 LNHDA and CDR2 SQIVND (reference sequence). Trimming pared 6 bases from V and 8 bases from J, leaving 17 bases between. This CDR3 spans 14 amino acids. CDR3 residues: CASSPGGGADIQYF. CDR3 nucleotides: TGTGCCAGTAGCCCCGGAGGGGGCGCGGACATTCAGTACTTC.

This chain joins TRBV9 and TRBJ2-1; 10 positions match TRBD2. From germline, CDR1 is SGDLS and CDR2 YYNGEE. V shed 4 bases, J shed 0 bases, and the junction held 7 bases outside the gene matches. This CDR3 is 17 amino acids long. The CDR3: CASSQPGLANSYNEQFF. CDR3 DNA: TGTGCCAGCAGCCAGCCGGGACTAGCGAACTCCTACAATGAGCAGTTCTTC.

The gene calls are TRBV4-1 and TRBJ2-5, with a weak D call TRBD1 (6 bases). V lost 3 bases to trimming and J lost 3 bases, with 17 bases between them. Germline V gene sequence: CDR1 MGHRA, CDR2 YSYEKL. The CDR3 is made up of 16 amino acids. The CDR3 bases are TGCGCCAGCAGCCACAAACAGGGAGCCATGGAAGAGACCCAGTACTTC. Residues: CASSHKQGAMEETQYF.

In this sample, this clone turned up once. The chain employs TRBV13 and TRBJ1-6, with D possibly matching TRBD1 (5 bases). V lost 0 bases and J 7 bases, leaving 16 bases between the germline ends. This CDR3 comprises 17 residues. Germline-derived CDR1 and CDR2 are PRHDT and FYEKMQ (reference sequence). CDR3 DNA sequence: TGTGCCAGCAGCTTAGGCCCCAGGGTGGATGTAAATTCACCCCTCCACTTT. It is translated as CASSLGPRVDVNSPLHF.

The chain carries TRBV5-6 and TRBJ2-1; D possibly corresponds to TRBD2 (6 bases). The CDR3 length is 15 residues. CDR1 is SGHDT and CDR2 is YYEEEE in the germline V gene. Trimming removed 4 bases from V and 8 bases from J, with 19 bases in between. The CDR3 coding sequence is TGTGCCAGCAGCCGCCGACTAGTCATTGACGATGAGCAGTTCTTC. This translates into CASSRRLVIDDEQFF.

The rearrangement links TRBV14 to TRBJ2-7; the D gene is possibly TRBD2 (6 bases). This CDR3 contains 14 residues. Trimming cost V 1 base and J 4 bases, with 11 bases left between them. Looked up from germline, CDR1 is SGHDN and CDR2 is FVKESK. The CDR3 loop is CASSQGRGPYEQYF. In DNA form, the CDR3 reads TGTGCCAGCAGCCAAGGGCGGGGTCCTTACGAGCAGTACTTC.

This chain links TRBV4-1 with TRBJ1-2, with D possibly being TRBD1 (5 bases). Trimming cost V 1 base and J 4 bases, with 16 bases left between them. Germline values: CDR1 MGHRA, CDR2 YSYEKL. CDR3 size: 16 residues. The CDR3 spells CASSQVFTTGSYGYTF. CDR3 DNA sequence: TGCGCCAGCAGCCAAGTTTTTACCACAGGATCCTATGGCTACACCTTC.